This T cell receptor beta chain was documented in a study of STAT5B mutations in CD4+ large granular lymphocyte leukemia. Overall study findings and caveats: Patient CD4-sorted repertoires looked more clonal than healthy CD4+ repertoires, even without putative leukemic clones. Higher CD4+ than CD8+ T-LGLL clonality might reflect small sample size.

The CDR3 contains 12 residues. V was clipped by 1 base and J by 10 bases, with 5 bases between them. CDR1 and CDR2 (germline): SGHTA, FQGNSA. Details on this clone: Its antigen is as yet unknown.

The assay was run at survey level. Profiling relied on immunoSEQ multiplex PCR, and the TCRdb table lists in-frame clones only, not all of them. The table has more than 30,000 clones, around 88% seen once. The chain combines TRBV7-2 with TRBJ1-6, with D unresolved. The clonotype comes from a human donor in good health. Sequencing was performed on CD4+ T cells from blood buffy coats. The chain's CDR3 is CASSLVESPLHF. CDR3 bases: TGTGCCAGCAGCTTAGTCGAGTCACCCCTCCACTTT.